A single sample is the source of the 5 T cell receptor beta chains below, sequenced in a study of blood T cell repertoires in COVID-19. The method was immunoSEQ multiplex PCR; TCRdb's version includes in-frame clones alone and lacks a portion of them. The data show roughly 330,000 clones, about 87% seen once. What was sequenced was PBMCs or T cells enriched from blood (not recorded which). The receptor source for this set is a woman aged 25-40 years who had recovered from COVID-19.

This clone was found a few times. V and J are TRBV10-1 and TRBJ2-7; 7 nucleotides align to TRBD1. This CDR3 comprises 16 residues. V was clipped by 0 bases and J by 6 bases; unmatched bases: 11. Per germline, CDR1 WNHNN and CDR2 SYGVQD (reference sequence). The CDR3 loop reads CASSESTGKSEGEQYF. The CDR3 nucleotides are TGCGCCAGCAGTGAGTCGACAGGGAAATCAGAGGGCGAGCAGTACTTC.

V is TRBV6-5 and J is TRBJ1-3; the D is unclear. Germline CDR1 MNHEY, CDR2 SVGAGI. Trimming left V 0 bases short and J 0 bases short, with 6 bases between. CDR3 length: 15 residues. The CDR3 reads CASSYSQYSGNTIYF. The CDR3, as DNA: TGTGCCAGCAGTTACTCGCAGTACTCTGGAAACACCATATATTTT.

This chain joins TRBV5-4 and TRBJ2-2, with 7 bases matching TRBD1. The J segment lost 2 bases and the V segment lost 4 bases, leaving 11 bases of the junction unmatched. The CDR3 is 17 amino acids. Germline V gene data show CDR1 as SGHNT and CDR2 as YYREEE (reference sequence). CDR3 region: CASSPTAGTANTGELFF. The DNA for the CDR3 is TGTGCCAGCAGCCCAACTGCCGGGACAGCTAACACCGGGGAGCTGTTTTTT.

The gene calls are TRBV9 and TRBJ2-1, with 8 positions matching TRBD1. The CDR3 is 15 amino acids. Germline V lookup: CDR1 SGDLS, CDR2 YYNGEE. The junction had 6 bases not matched to a gene; V was cut back by 4 bases and J by 3 bases. The CDR3 coding sequence is TGTGCCAGCAGCCTCAACGGACAGGGCTACAATGAGCAGTTCTTC. Translating it yields CASSLNGQGYNEQFF. Variable domain in full (rest from reference TRBV9 and TRBJ2-1): DSGVTQTPKHLITATGQRVTLRCSPRSGDLSVYWYQQSLDQGLQFLIQYYNGEERAKGNILERFSAQQFPDLHSELNLSSLELGDSALYFCASSLNGQGYNEQFFGPGTRLTVL.

The genes are TRBV6-5 and TRBJ2-5; 11 positions match TRBD2. The germline CDR1 and CDR2 sequences are MNHEY and SVGAGI. The CDR3 is 16 residues long. V shed 2 bases and J 0 bases; nucleotides not matched to a gene: 2. In nucleotides, the CDR3 is TGTGCCAGCAGTTACCGACTAGCGGGAAACCAAGAGACCCAGTACTTC. Protein product: CASSYRLAGNQETQYF.